The 25 T cell receptor beta chains given below trace back to one sample, sequenced in a study of T cell clonality in common variable immunodeficiency. These TCRs' antigens remain unknown. Study-wide points: Common variable immunodeficiency TCR beta sequences reportedly had fewer deletions and N-nucleotide insertions.

The method was immunoSEQ multiplex PCR; TCRdb's version includes in-frame clones alone and lacks a portion of them. The sample has 14,000 or so clones, none seen only once. Source material: peripheral blood mononuclear cells. The receptors stem from a human donor with common variable immunodeficiency.

This clone was found many times. The read ends 3 residues early relative to the CDR3; the germline J gene fills the gap. The genes are TRBV6-1 and TRBJ2-3; no definite D call. Trimming took off 0 bases at V and 6 bases at J, with 7 bases between the two ends. Germline CDR1 is MNHNS and CDR2 is SASEGT. This CDR3 is built from 13 residues. Partial CDR3 DNA: TGTGCCAGCAGTGAAGCGCCGCGGGATACG. Its protein is CASSEAPRDT. The CDR3 as a whole reads CASSEAPRDTQYF.

This clone was observed many times. Coverage ceases 3 residues before the CDR3 finishes, and the germline J gene fills in the end. This sequence joins TRBV5-1 and TRBJ2-2; no clear D. The V end was cut by 1 base, the J end by 2 bases, with 3 bases between. In germline, CDR1 is SGHRS, CDR2 YFSETQ. The CDR3 has 13 amino acids. CDR3 DNA, as far as it was read: TGCGCCAGCAGCTTGCTCAACACCGGGGAG. This sequence encodes CASSLLNTGE. The CDR3 in its entirety is CASSLLNTGELFF. The full variable domain, its missing parts supplied by reference TRBV5-1 and TRBJ2-2, is KAGVTQTPRYLIKTRGQQVTLSCSPISGHRSVSWYQQTPGQGLQFLFEYFSETQRNKGNFPGRFSGRQFSNSRSEMNVSTLELGDSALYLCASSLLNTGELFFGEGSRLTVL.

On this clone: Coverage ceases 3 residues before the CDR3 finishes, and the germline J gene fills in the end. V usage is TRBV5-1 and J usage is TRBJ2-7; 8 bases agree with TRBD2. Germline loops: CDR1 SGHRS, CDR2 YFSETQ. The V gene end was trimmed by 0 bases and the J gene end by 3 bases; junction bases not matched to a gene: 5. The CDR3 is 15 amino acids. The CDR3 spells CASSLGAGAGYEQYF. CDR3 bases read: TGCGCCAGCAGCTTGGGAGCGGGAGCGGGCTACGAG.

This clone was picked up a small number of times. The CDR3 end falls 3 residues outside the read, so it is completed with the germline J gene. This chain links TRBV30 with TRBJ2-7, with 7 bases matching TRBD1. Germline V gene lookup returns CDR1 GTSNPN and CDR2 SVGIG (reference sequence). This CDR3 contains 14 residues. Trimming cost V 2 bases and J 5 bases; bases outside gene matches: 9. CDR3 sequence: CAWSKMTGWNEQYF. The DNA read from the CDR3 is TGTGCCTGGAGTAAGATGACAGGGTGGAACGAG.

This clone has only a few counts. The sequence runs out 3 residues before the end of the CDR3; the remainder is reconstructed from the germline J gene. V and J are TRBV29-1 and TRBJ2-7, with 8 positions matching TRBD1. Germline CDR1 reads SQVTM; CDR2 reads ANQGSEA. The CDR3 spans 14 residues. V lost 3 bases to trimming and J lost 2 bases; unmatched junction nucleotides: 6. This CDR3 reads CSVEASDRAYEQYF. Partial CDR3 DNA: TGCAGCGTTGAGGCCTCGGACAGGGCCTACGAG.

This clone was observed a few times. The covered CDR3 bases are TGTGCCAGCTCACCTGGACAGAGCGCCGATGGC. It codes for CASSPGQSADG. The complete CDR3 reads CASSPGQSADGYTF. This rearrangement joins TRBV18 to TRBJ1-2; possible D gene TRBD1, 6 bases. The CDR3 end is not reached by the read, which stops 3 residues before it; the germline J gene fills it in. Looked up from germline, CDR1 is KGHSH and CDR2 is LQKENI. Trimming left V 3 bases short and J 6 bases short, with 14 bases between. CDR3 length equals 14 residues. Combining the CDR3 with reference TRBV18 and TRBJ1-2 gives the whole variable domain NAGVMQNPRHLVRRRGQEARLRCSPMKGHSHVYWYRQLPEEGLKFMVYLQKENIIDESGMPKERFSAEFPKEGPSILRIQQVVRGDSAAYFCASSPGQSADGYTFGSGTRLTVV.

This clone was detected a few times. The DNA ends 3 residues before the CDR3 does, and the rest of the CDR3 is filled in from the germline J gene. This sequence joins TRBV7-9 and TRBJ1-4; 10 bases are shared with TRBD1. CDR3 length: 15 residues. Per germline, CDR1 SEHNR and CDR2 FQNEAQ (reference sequence). Trimming removed 5 bases from V and 7 bases from J; junction bases left unmatched: 7. The CDR3 bases that were read are TGTGCCAGCAGCCGGACAGGGGGGAACACTGAAAAA. It codes for CASSRTGGNTEK. The complete CDR3 reads CASSRTGGNTEKLFF. The variable domain in full, with the rest retrieved from reference TRBV7-9 and TRBJ1-4, is DTGVSQNPRHKITKRGQNVTFRCDPISEHNRLYWYRQTLGQGPEFLTYFQNEAQLEKSRLLSDRFSAERPKGSFSTLEIQRTEQGDSAMYLCASSRTGGNTEKLFFGSGTQLSVL.

Of note for this clone: The CDR3 end falls 3 residues outside the read, so it is completed with the germline J gene. V gene TRBV7-9 combines with J gene TRBJ1-6; D might be TRBD1 (5 bases). The germline gives CDR1 SEHNR, CDR2 FQNEAQ (reference sequence). CDR3 length: 14 residues. The V gene lost 3 bases and the J gene lost 4 bases, with 7 bases spanning the gap. The DNA read from the CDR3 is TGTGCCAGCAGCTTGCCAGGGTATAATTCACCC. It specifies CASSLPGYNSP. In full, the CDR3 is CASSLPGYNSPLHF. Looking up the rest from reference TRBV7-9 and TRBJ1-6 gives the full variable domain: DTGVSQNPRHKITKRGQNVTFRCDPISEHNRLYWYRQTLGQGPEFLTYFQNEAQLEKSRLLSDRFSAERPKGSFSTLEIQRTEQGDSAMYLCASSLPGYNSPLHFGNGTRLTVT.

Comment on this clone: The missing CDR3 end, 3 residues past where the read stops, is filled in from the germline J gene. V gene TRBV19 combines with J gene TRBJ2-7; 8 bases are a match to TRBD1. V dropped 7 bases and J dropped 4; count of bases not matched to a gene: 12. The germline V gene encodes CDR1 LNHDA and CDR2 SQIVND (reference sequence). The CDR3 consists of 15 residues. CDR3 in amino acids: CASTPAGRGRYEQYF. CDR3 DNA, as far as it was read: TGTGCCAGTACCCCTGCGGGCAGGGGGCGATACGAG.

Comment on this clone: The missing CDR3 end, 3 residues past where the read stops, is filled in from the germline J gene. The chain recombines TRBV30 with TRBJ1-6; 8 positions agree with TRBD1. The CDR3 is 13 residues long. With 5 bases clipped from V and 9 bases from J, the junction kept 6 bases outside the gene matches. Germline-derived CDR1 and CDR2 are GTSNPN and SVGIG (reference sequence). CDR3 amino acids: CAWRDRSASPLHF. Incomplete CDR3 DNA: TGTGCCTGGCGGGACAGGTCGGCTTCACCC. Full variable domain (remainder filled in from reference TRBV30 and TRBJ1-6): SQTIHQWPATLVQPVGSPLSLECTVEGTSNPNLYWYRQAAGRGLQLLFYSVGIGQISSEVPQNLSASRPQDRQFILSSKKLLLSDSGFYLCAWRDRSASPLHFGNGTRLTVT.

This clone has just a few counts. The CDR3 end is not reached by the read, which stops 3 residues before it; the germline J gene fills it in. The gene calls are TRBV2 and TRBJ2-7; TRBD1 matches 8 bases. Trimming at V came to 6 bases and at J to 0 bases, leaving 7 bases not matched to a gene. From germline, CDR1 is SNHLY and CDR2 FYNNEI. The CDR3 contains 15 residues. The CDR3 DNA, read in part, is TGTGCCAGCAGGGGGACAGGTTGGAGCTCCTACGAG. It translates to CASRGTGWSSYE. The entire CDR3 protein reads CASRGTGWSSYEQYF.

Only a few counts were recorded for this clone. The CDR3 end is not reached by the read, which stops 3 residues before it; the germline J gene fills it in. This chain links TRBV7-8 with TRBJ2-7, with 8 positions matching TRBD1. The CDR3 is 14 residues long. The germline CDR1 and CDR2 sequences are SGHVS and FQNEAQ. With V trimmed by 4 bases and J by 5 bases, 7 bases remained unmatched. Incomplete CDR3 DNA: TGTGCCAGCAGCTACGACAGGGGCATCAACGAG. Amino acid sequence: CASSYDRGINE. The entire CDR3 reads CASSYDRGINEQYF. The full variable domain, its missing parts supplied by reference TRBV7-8 and TRBJ2-7, is GAGVSQSPRYKVAKRGQDVALRCDPISGHVSLFWYQQALGQGPEFLTYFQNEAQLDKSGLPSDRFFAERPEGSVSTLKIQRTQQEDSAVYLCASSYDRGINEQYFGPGTRLTVT.

The table lists this clone with many counts. The read terminates 3 residues before the CDR3 end, so the remaining end is supplied by the germline J gene. V is TRBV18 and J is TRBJ2-6; perhaps TRBD1 as D (6 bases). There are 16 residues in the CDR3. V was trimmed by 5 bases and J by 0 bases, leaving 11 bases between them. CDR1 and CDR2 (germline): KGHSH, LQKENI. The CDR3 loop is CASSGTRGSGANVLTF. The sequenced CDR3 bases are TGTGCCAGCTCAGGGACCAGGGGCTCTGGGGCCAACGTC.

A few counts support this clone. The sequence runs out 3 residues before the end of the CDR3; the remainder is reconstructed from the germline J gene. V is TRBV19 and J is TRBJ1-1; D call uncertain. CDR1 is LNHDA and CDR2 is SQIVND in the germline V gene (reference sequence). CDR3 length: 13 amino acids. V dropped 6 bases and J dropped 4 bases, with 12 bases sitting between them. The DNA read from the CDR3 is TGTGCCAGTAGCGGACTGAGGGTCACTGAA. Protein: CASSGLRVTE. The complete CDR3 protein is CASSGLRVTEAFF.

This clone has only a few counts. The CDR3 extends 3 residues past the end of the read, so its final part is completed from the germline J gene. The chain recombines TRBV19 with TRBJ2-2, with TRBD2 matching over 7 bases. V was clipped by 7 bases and J by 4 bases; unmatched bases: 9. Germline V gene sequence: CDR1 LNHDA, CDR2 SQIVND (reference sequence). This CDR3 has 15 amino acids. CDR3 DNA, as far as it was read: TGTGCCAGTACGGCTTTGCCTAGCGGCACCGGGGAG. This codes for CASTALPSGTGE. From start to end, the CDR3 is CASTALPSGTGELFF.

In this sample, this clone turned up a few times. The CDR3 end falls 3 residues outside the read, so it is completed with the germline J gene. This sequence joins TRBV18 and TRBJ1-6; no clear D. The V end was cut by 3 bases, the J end by 5 bases, with 8 bases between. Germline lookup yields CDR1 KGHSH and CDR2 LQKENI. There are 14 residues in the CDR3. The sequenced part of the CDR3 DNA is TGTGCCAGCTCACCCGACACGGATAATTCACCC. It translates to CASSPDTDNSP. The entire CDR3 is CASSPDTDNSPLHF.

This clone has at least ten counts. The CDR3 loop is CASSIRGPSGTNTGELFF. CDR3 DNA, as far as it was read: TGTGCCAGTAGTATTAGAGGCCCTAGCGGGACGAACACCGGGGAG. V is TRBV19 and J is TRBJ2-2; TRBD2 aligns across 9 bases. Read sequence stops 3 residues before the CDR3 end, and the germline J gene provides the missing end. This CDR3 has 18 amino acids. Unmatched junction bases numbered 8, after V lost 3 bases and J lost 0 bases. Germline CDR1 reads LNHDA; CDR2 reads SQIVND (reference sequence).

This clone appeared many times. The CDR3 end lies 3 residues beyond the end of the read and is filled in from the germline J gene. The chain couples TRBV18 to TRBJ2-2, with D maybe TRBD1 (5 bases). There are 15 residues in the CDR3. V was trimmed by 4 bases and J by 2 bases, leaving 11 bases between them. Germline V gives CDR1 KGHSH, CDR2 LQKENI. The sequenced CDR3 bases are TGTGCCAGCTCACTTCTGACAGACAACACCGGGGAG. It yields the protein CASSLLTDNTGE. The whole CDR3 sequence is CASSLLTDNTGELFF.

The sample holds a few counts of this clone. The CDR3 is cut off 3 residues early in the read; its end comes from the germline J gene. This chain uses TRBV7-2 with TRBJ2-1; 7 nucleotides line up with TRBD2. This CDR3 contains 15 residues. The V gene's germline CDR1 is SGHTA and CDR2 FQGNSA. Losses at the gene ends were 2 bases for V and 5 bases for J; bases not matched to a gene: 6. The CDR3 sequence is CASSLRPGGNNEQFF. The covered CDR3 bases are TGTGCCAGCAGCTTAAGACCCGGGGGGAACAATGAG. Together with reference TRBV7-2 and TRBJ2-1, the CDR3 gives the full variable domain: GAGVSQSPSNKVTEKGKDVELRCDPISGHTALYWYRQSLGQGLEFLIYFQGNSAPDKSGLPSDRFSAERTGGSVSTLTIQRTQQEDSAVYLCASSLRPGGNNEQFFGPGTRLTVL.

To note about this clone: The CDR3 is cut off 3 residues early in the read; its end comes from the germline J gene. This sequence joins TRBV19 and TRBJ1-5; D call uncertain. V was shortened by 1 base and J by 7 bases, with 14 bases between the two germline ends. Per the germline V gene, CDR1 is LNHDA and CDR2 is SQIVND (reference sequence). The CDR3 extends over 15 amino acids. CDR3 sequence: CASSIVMRYEQPQHF. The sequenced part of the CDR3 DNA is TGTGCCAGTAGTATAGTAATGAGGTACGAGCAGCCC.

In its sample, this clone was seen a few times. The observed sequence ends 3 residues before the CDR3 terminus, with the missing tail filled in from the germline J gene. This chain joins TRBV7-2 and TRBJ2-5; 7 nucleotides align to TRBD1. V lost 1 base and J lost 5; bases outside the gene matches: 7. This CDR3 contains 15 residues. The V gene's germline CDR1 is SGHTA and CDR2 FQGNSA. CDR3 loop: CASSLGRQGGETQYF. The CDR3 DNA, read in part, is TGTGCCAGCAGCTTAGGCCGACAGGGTGGGGAGACC.

This clone was seen ten or more times. The observed sequence ends 3 residues before the CDR3 terminus, with the missing tail filled in from the germline J gene. The chain employs TRBV29-1 and TRBJ2-6; D gene uncertain. The CDR3 has 14 amino acids. Per germline, CDR1 SQVTM and CDR2 ANQGSEA. Between the trimmed V and J ends, which lost 1 base and 0 bases, there was a span of 4 bases. CDR3 loop: CSVEAGSGANVLTF. The CDR3 bases that were read are TGCAGCGTTGAAGCAGGCTCTGGGGCCAACGTC.

In its sample, this clone was seen a few times. The CDR3 end falls 3 residues outside the read, so it is completed with the germline J gene. The chain links TRBV19 to TRBJ1-4; no firm D call. Per germline, CDR1 LNHDA and CDR2 SQIVND (reference sequence). Trimming pared 2 bases from V and 6 bases from J, leaving 13 bases between. The CDR3 totals 15 residues. The sequenced part of the CDR3 DNA is TGTGCCAGTAGTATACTAGGCCGAATTTATGAAAAA. As protein: CASSILGRIYEK. The whole CDR3 protein reads CASSILGRIYEKLFF.

Many counts were recorded for this clone. The CDR3 extends 3 residues past the end of the read, so its final part is completed from the germline J gene. The V gene is TRBV5-1, the J gene TRBJ2-5, with D maybe TRBD2 (6 bases). The germline CDR1 and CDR2 sequences are SGHRS and YFSETQ. V lost 4 bases and J lost 4, with 17 bases in between. The CDR3 totals 15 residues. CDR3 in amino acids: CASSPTGGLLETQYF. The CDR3 DNA, read in part, is TGCGCCAGCAGCCCTACCGGGGGACTGCTAGAGACC.

Note on this clone: Coverage ceases 3 residues before the CDR3 finishes, and the germline J gene fills in the end. The chain is built from TRBV11-3 and TRBJ2-1, with 7 positions matching TRBD2. Per germline, CDR1 SGHNT and CDR2 YENEEA. Trimming removed 4 bases from V and 8 bases from J; junction bases left unmatched: 8. CDR3 length equals 14 residues. The part of the CDR3 DNA that was read is TGTGCCAGCAGCTCGGGGGGAATCTCGGATGAG. Encoded protein: CASSSGGISDE. The full CDR3 sequence reads CASSSGGISDEQFF.